This T cell receptor beta chain stems from a study of blood T cell repertoires in COVID-19. CDR3 length: 17 amino acids. The ends lost 2 bases at V and 3 bases at J; junction bases unmatched: 12. Germline V gene sequence: CDR1 SGHTA, CDR2 FQGNSA. The table came from immunoSEQ multiplex PCR; TCRdb's copy has only in-frame clones and leaves some out. The repertoire consists of approximately 120,000 clones, with more than 80% occurring once and the leading ten covering around 3.2%. The receptor comes from an elderly woman with COVID-19, enrolled during active disease. The sequenced sample was peripheral blood. This chain uses TRBV7-2 with TRBJ2-5, with TRBD2 identical over 7 bases. The CDR3 sequence: CASSLPLGGTMEETQYF. DNA of the CDR3: TGTGCCAGCAGCTTACCTCTGGGGGGGACTATGGAAGAGACCCAGTACTTC.